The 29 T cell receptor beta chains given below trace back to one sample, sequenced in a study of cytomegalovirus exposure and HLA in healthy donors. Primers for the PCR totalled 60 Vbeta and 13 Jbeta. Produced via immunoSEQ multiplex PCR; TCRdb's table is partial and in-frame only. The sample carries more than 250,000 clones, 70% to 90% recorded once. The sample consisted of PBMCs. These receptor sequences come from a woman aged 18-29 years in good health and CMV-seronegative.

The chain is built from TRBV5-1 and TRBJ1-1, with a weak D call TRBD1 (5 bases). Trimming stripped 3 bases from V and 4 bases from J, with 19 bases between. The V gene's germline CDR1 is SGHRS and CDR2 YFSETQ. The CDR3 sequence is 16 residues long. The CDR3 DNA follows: TGCGCCAGCAGCTCCCATTTCATGACCGGGGGCACTGAAGCTTTCTTT. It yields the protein CASSSHFMTGGTEAFF.

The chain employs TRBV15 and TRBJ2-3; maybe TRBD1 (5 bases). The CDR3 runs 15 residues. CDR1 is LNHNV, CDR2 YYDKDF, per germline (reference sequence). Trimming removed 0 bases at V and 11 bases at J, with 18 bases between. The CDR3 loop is CATSRDVDSPLGQYF. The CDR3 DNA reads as TGTGCCACCAGCAGAGATGTAGACAGTCCGCTAGGGCAGTATTTT.

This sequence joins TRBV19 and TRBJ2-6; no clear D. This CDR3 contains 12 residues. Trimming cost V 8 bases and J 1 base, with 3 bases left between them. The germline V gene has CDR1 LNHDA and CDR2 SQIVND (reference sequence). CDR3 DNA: TGTGCCAGTTATTCTGGGGCCAACGTCCTGACTTTC. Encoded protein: CASYSGANVLTF.

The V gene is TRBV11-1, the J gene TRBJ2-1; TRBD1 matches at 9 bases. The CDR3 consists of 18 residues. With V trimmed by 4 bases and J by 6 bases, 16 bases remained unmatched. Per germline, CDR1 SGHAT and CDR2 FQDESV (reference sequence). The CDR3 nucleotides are TGTGCCAGCAGCTCTCAAGGGGACAGGGTTCGAGGGAGCAATGAGCAGTTCTTC. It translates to CASSSQGDRVRGSNEQFF.

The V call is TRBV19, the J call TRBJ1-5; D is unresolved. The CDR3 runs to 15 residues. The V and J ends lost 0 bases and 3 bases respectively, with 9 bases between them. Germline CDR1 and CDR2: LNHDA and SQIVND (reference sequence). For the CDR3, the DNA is TGTGCCAGTAGTATAGATCGCACAGTCAATCAGCCCCAGCATTTT. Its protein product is CASSIDRTVNQPQHF.

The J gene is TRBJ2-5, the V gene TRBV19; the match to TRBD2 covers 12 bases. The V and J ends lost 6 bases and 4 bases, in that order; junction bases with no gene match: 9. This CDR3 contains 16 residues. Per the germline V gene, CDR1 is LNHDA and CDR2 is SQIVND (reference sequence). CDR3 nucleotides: TGTGCCAGTAGCCTAGCGGGGGGGCCTTCTGGAGAGACCCAGTACTTC. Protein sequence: CASSLAGGPSGETQYF.

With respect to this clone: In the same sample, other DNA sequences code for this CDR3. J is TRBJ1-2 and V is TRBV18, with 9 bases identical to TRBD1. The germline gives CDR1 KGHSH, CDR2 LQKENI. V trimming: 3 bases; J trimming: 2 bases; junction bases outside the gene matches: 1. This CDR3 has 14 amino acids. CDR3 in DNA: TGTGCCAGCTCACCCGACAGGGGGAACTATGGCTACACCTTC. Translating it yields CASSPDRGNYGYTF.

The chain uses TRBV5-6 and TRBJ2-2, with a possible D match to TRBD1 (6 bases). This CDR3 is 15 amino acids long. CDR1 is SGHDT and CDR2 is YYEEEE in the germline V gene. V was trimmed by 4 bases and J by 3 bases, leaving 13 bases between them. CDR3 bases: TGTGCCAGCAGCCTGTTCAGGGGATACACCGGGGAGCTGTTTTTT. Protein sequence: CASSLFRGYTGELFF.

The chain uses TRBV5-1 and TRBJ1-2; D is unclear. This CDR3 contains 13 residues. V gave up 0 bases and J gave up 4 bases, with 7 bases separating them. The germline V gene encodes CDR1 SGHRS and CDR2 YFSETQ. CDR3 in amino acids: CASSLGGFYGYTF. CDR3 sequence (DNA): TGCGCCAGCAGCTTGGGAGGGTTCTATGGCTACACCTTC.

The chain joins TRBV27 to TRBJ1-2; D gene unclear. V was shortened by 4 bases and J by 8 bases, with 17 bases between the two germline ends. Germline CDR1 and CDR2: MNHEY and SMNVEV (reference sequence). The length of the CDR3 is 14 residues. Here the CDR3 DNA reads TGTGCCAGCAGTTCGACCGTGGGCATGAAGGGCTACACCTTC. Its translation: CASSSTVGMKGYTF.

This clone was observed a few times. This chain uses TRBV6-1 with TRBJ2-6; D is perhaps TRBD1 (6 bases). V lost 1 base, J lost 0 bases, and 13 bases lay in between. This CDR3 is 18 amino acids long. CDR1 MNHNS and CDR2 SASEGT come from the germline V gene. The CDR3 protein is CASSEGWGLPSGANVLTF. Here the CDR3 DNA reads TGTGCCAGCAGTGAAGGGTGGGGGCTCCCCTCTGGGGCCAACGTCCTGACTTTC.

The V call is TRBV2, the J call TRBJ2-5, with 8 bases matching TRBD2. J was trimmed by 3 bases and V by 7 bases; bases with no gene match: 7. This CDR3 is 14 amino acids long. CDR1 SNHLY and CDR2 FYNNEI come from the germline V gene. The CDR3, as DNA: TGTGCCAGCACCCTCGGGGGGGCCAAAGAGACCCAGTACTTC. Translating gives CASTLGGAKETQYF.

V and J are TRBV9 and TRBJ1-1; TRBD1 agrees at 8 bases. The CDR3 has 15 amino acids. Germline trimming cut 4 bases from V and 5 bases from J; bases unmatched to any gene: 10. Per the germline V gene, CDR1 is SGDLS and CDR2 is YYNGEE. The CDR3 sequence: CASSSRTGSGTEAFF. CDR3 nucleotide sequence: TGTGCCAGCAGCTCCCGGACAGGGTCTGGTACTGAAGCTTTCTTT.

Written as DNA, the CDR3 is TGTGCCAGCAGCCCGGACAGCTACTATGGCTACACCTTC. Translated: CASSPDSYYGYTF. The rearrangement links TRBV6-6 to TRBJ1-2; possibly TRBD1 for D (6 bases). The V gene's germline CDR1 is MNHNY and CDR2 SVGAGI (reference sequence). This CDR3 region has 13 residues. The V and J ends lost 6 bases and 3 bases respectively, with 11 bases between them.

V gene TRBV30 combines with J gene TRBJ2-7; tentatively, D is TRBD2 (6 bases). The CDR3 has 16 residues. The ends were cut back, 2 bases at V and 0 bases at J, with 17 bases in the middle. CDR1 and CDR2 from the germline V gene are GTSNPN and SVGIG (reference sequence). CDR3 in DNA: TGTGCCTGGAGTCCCCGGGGGACTGCCACCTCCTACGAGCAGTACTTC. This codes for CAWSPRGTATSYEQYF.

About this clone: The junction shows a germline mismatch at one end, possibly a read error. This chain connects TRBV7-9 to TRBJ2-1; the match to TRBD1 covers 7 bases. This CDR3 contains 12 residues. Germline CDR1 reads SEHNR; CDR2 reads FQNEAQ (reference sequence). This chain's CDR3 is CSSSFDRDEQFF. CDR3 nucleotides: TGTTCCAGCAGCTTCGACAGGGATGAGCAGTTCTTC.

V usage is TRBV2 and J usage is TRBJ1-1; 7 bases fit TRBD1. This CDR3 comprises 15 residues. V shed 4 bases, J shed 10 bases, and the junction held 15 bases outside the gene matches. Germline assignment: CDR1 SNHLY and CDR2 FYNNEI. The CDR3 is CASSALGEGAAGAFF. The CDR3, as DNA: TGTGCCAGCAGTGCTTTGGGTGAGGGGGCCGCTGGAGCTTTCTTT. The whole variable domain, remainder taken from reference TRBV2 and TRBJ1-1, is EPEVTQTPSHQVTQMGQEVILRCVPISNHLYFYWYRQILGQKVEFLVSFYNNEISEKSEIFDDQFSVERPDGSNFTLKIRSTKLEDSAMYFCASSALGEGAAGAFFGQGTRLTVV.

This CDR3 reads CASTRPIYEQYF. As DNA, the CDR3 is TGTGCCAGCACCAGGCCCATCTACGAGCAGTACTTC. The chain employs TRBV5-8 and TRBJ2-5; D remains ambiguous. The J call is in doubt because the DNA end fits TRBJ2-7 better. Germline lookup yields CDR1 SGHTS and CDR2 YDEGEE. This CDR3 has 12 residues.

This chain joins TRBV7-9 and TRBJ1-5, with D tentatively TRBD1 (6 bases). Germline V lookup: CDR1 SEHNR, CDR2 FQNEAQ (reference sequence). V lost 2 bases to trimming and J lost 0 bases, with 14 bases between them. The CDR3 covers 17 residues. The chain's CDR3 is CASSLYLDRNSNQPQHF. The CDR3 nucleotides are TGTGCCAGCAGCTTATATCTAGACAGGAATAGCAATCAGCCCCAGCATTTT.

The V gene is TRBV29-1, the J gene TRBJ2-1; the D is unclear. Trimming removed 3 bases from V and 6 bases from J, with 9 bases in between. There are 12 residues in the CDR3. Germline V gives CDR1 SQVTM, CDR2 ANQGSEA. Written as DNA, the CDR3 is TGCAGCGTTGAGGGCGATGGCAATGAGCAGTTCTTC. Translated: CSVEGDGNEQFF.

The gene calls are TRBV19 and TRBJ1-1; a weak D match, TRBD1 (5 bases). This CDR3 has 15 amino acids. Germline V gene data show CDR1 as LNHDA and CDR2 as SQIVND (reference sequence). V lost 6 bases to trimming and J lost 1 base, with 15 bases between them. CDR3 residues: CASRGWGVRNTEAFF. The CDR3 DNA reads TGTGCCAGTAGAGGGTGGGGGGTAAGGAACACTGAAGCTTTCTTT.

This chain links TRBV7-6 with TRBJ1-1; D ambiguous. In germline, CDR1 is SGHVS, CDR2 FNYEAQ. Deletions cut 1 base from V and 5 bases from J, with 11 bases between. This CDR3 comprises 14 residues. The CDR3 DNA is TGTGCCAGCAGCTTAGTCGCGGGTATTACTGAAGCTTTCTTT. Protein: CASSLVAGITEAFF.

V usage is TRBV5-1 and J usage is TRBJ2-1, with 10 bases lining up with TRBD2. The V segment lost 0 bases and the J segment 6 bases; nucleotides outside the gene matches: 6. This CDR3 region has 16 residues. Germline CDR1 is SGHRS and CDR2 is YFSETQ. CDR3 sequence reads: CASSLGGLAGGNEQFF. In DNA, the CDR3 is TGCGCCAGCAGCTTGGGGGGTTTAGCGGGGGGCAATGAGCAGTTCTTC.

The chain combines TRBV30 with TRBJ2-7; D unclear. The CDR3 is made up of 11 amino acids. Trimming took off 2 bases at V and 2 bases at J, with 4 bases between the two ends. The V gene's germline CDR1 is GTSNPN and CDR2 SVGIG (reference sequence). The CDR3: CAWSTTYEQYF. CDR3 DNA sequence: TGTGCCTGGAGTACTACCTACGAGCAGTACTTC.

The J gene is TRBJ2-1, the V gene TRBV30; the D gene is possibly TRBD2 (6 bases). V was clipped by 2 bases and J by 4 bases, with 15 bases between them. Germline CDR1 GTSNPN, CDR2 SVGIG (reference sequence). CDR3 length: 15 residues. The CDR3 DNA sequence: TGTGCCTGGAGTTCCGTGATGGGGGGATACAATGAGCAGTTCTTC. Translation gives CAWSSVMGGYNEQFF.

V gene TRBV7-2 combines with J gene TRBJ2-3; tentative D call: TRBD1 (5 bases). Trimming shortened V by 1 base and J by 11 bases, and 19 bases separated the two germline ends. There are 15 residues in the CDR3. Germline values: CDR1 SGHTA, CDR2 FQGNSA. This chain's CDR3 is CASSLVTRAPQGQYF. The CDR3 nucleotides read TGTGCCAGCAGCTTAGTGACCAGGGCTCCCCAAGGGCAGTATTTT.

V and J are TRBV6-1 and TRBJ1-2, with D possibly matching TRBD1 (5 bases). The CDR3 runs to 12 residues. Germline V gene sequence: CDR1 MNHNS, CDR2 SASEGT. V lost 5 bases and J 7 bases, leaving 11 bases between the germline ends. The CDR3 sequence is CASSPRGGGYTF. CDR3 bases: TGTGCCAGCAGTCCCCGGGGGGGTGGCTACACCTTC.

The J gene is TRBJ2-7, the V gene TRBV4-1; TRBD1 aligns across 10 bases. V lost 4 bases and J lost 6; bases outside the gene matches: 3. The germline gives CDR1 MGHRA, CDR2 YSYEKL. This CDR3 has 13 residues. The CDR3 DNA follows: TGCGCCAGCAGCCGGGGGACAGGGGTCGAGCAGTACTTC. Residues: CASSRGTGVEQYF.

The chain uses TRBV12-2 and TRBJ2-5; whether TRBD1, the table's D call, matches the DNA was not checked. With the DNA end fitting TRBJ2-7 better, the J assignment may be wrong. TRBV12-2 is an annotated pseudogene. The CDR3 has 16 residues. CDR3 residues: CASRLEGAPCSYEQYF. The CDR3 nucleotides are TGTGCAAGTCGCTTAGAAGGGGCCCCGTGCTCCTACGAGCAGTACTTC.